This T cell receptor (beta chain) was sequenced during a study of regulatory T cells in long-lasting Graves disease. At the level of the study: Patients with persistent Graves' disease had over 5 years of antithyroid drugs and persistent TSH receptor antibodies.

iRepertoire HTBI primers and Arm-PCR of CDR3 regions built TCR beta libraries. Under the authors' procedure: Looking across samples, the authors found approximately 60 TRBV and 12 to 15 TRBJ segments. TCRdb passed the multiplex PCR reads through MiXCR, listing each CDR3 protein once. TCRdb's processing, not the authors', yielded these V and J calls. The data hold a few hundred thousand distinct CDR3 sequences, with over 20% observed a single time. CDR1 is SEHNR, CDR2 FQNEAQ, per germline (reference sequence). The CDR3 is 16 residues long. V lost 1 base and J lost 5; bases outside the gene matches: 8. This clonotype was observed a single time. What it binds is unknown. The time point was: persistent/refractory GD, antithyroid drugs over 5 years with positive TRAb. The TCR library was made from RNA extracted from PBMCs. Overall study findings and caveats: Gene preferences differed: TRBV28, TRBJ1-2, TRBJ2-5 in persistent cases.

Specimen: peripheral blood mononuclear cells (PBMCs), collected when the disease was refractory, from a patient treated with antithyroid drugs. The rearrangement links TRBV7-9 to TRBJ2-7; 10 bases match TRBD1. This sequence originates from a female donor with Graves disease. In DNA form, the CDR3 reads TGTGCCAGCAGCTTAGTTAGAGGGACAGGGGTGCACGAGCAGTACTTC. It translates to CASSLVRGTGVHEQYF.